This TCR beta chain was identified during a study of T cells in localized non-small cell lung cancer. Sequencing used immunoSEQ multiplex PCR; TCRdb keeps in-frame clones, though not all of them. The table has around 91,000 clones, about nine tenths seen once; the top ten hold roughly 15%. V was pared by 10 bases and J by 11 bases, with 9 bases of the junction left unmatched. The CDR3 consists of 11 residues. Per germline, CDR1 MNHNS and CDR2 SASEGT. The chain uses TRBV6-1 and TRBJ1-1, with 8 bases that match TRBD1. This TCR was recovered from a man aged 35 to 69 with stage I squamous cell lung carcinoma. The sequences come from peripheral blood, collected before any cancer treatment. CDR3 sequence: CATTGGGRAFF. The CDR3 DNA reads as TGTGCCACCACAGGGGGTGGCCGGGCTTTCTTT.